This T cell receptor (beta chain) was identified in a study of T cell repertoires in cytomegalovirus infection. TCRdb independently ran MiXCR on the reads; one entry per CDR3 protein. The table lists 900,000 to 950,000 distinct CDR3 sequences, approximately 31% of them singletons. On this clonotype: Its antigen is not identified.

The input for sequencing was cultured CD8+ T cells from PBMCs, taken from culture after CMV antigen stimulation. This clonotype was sampled from a human donor in good health (CMV status not recorded). Some clones in this sample may be carry-over from other donors' samples.

The CDR3 reads CASSWEQYF. The CDR3 DNA reads as TGCGCCAGCAGCTGGGAGCAGTACTTC. The chain links TRBV5-1 to TRBJ2-7; D is ambiguous. The germline gives CDR1 SGHRS, CDR2 YFSETQ. CDR3 length: 9 amino acids. V was pared by 3 bases and J by 7 bases, with 2 bases between.